The 29 T cell receptor beta chains presented below share a single source sample, sequenced in a study of shared clonotypes between healthy human individuals. Using immunoSEQ multiplex PCR, the repertoire was profiled, and TCRdb retains in-frame clones only, with some absent. The sample contains around 2.5 million clones, 93% of which appear only once. Sequenced sample: naive CD4+ T cells from PBMCs. Subset noted: CD45RA+ positively selected. These receptors originate from a man aged 18-30 years in good health. Some clones in this sample may be carry-over from other donors' samples.

The chain employs TRBV28 and TRBJ1-4; D gene unclear. V was shortened by 4 bases and J by 5 bases, with 8 bases between the two germline ends. CDR3 length: 13 residues. Looked up from germline, CDR1 is MDHEN and CDR2 is SYDVKM. The CDR3 DNA follows: TGTGCCAGCAGTTCGGGTGGGAATGAAAAACTGTTTTTT. Protein product: CASSSGGNEKLFF.

This chain connects TRBV6-1 to TRBJ1-1; no firm D call. The CDR3 is made up of 13 amino acids. CDR1 is MNHNS and CDR2 is SASEGT in the germline V gene. V lost 6 bases and J 1 base, leaving 9 bases between the germline ends. The CDR3 DNA reads TGTGCCAGCAGGGAACAGCCGAACACTGAAGCTTTCTTT. Translation gives CASREQPNTEAFF.

This chain joins TRBV30 and TRBJ1-4; possible D gene TRBD1, 6 bases. The V end lost 2 bases, the J end lost 12 bases, and 25 bases lay between the germline ends. CDR3 length: 16 amino acids. Looked up from germline, CDR1 is GTSNPN and CDR2 is SVGIG (reference sequence). The CDR3 sequence is CAWSHWGAGATRELFF. Here the CDR3 DNA reads TGTGCCTGGAGTCATTGGGGAGCGGGGGCAACTAGGGAACTGTTTTTT.

Notes on this clone: This sample includes further DNA sequences coding for the same CDR3. The V gene is TRBV7-3, the J gene TRBJ2-3; D not certain. V gave up 5 bases and J gave up 0 bases, with 6 bases separating them. CDR1 and CDR2 from the germline V gene are SGHTA and FQGTGA. The CDR3 spans 13 residues. The CDR3 DNA is TGTGCCAGCAGCCCCGGTAGCACAGATACGCAGTATTTT. Residues: CASSPGSTDTQYF.

The rearrangement joins TRBV7-2 to TRBJ1-2, with D possibly being TRBD1 (5 bases). Germline loops: CDR1 SGHTA, CDR2 FQGNSA. V lost 5 bases and J 3 bases, leaving 13 bases between the germline ends. This CDR3 is 14 amino acids long. The CDR3 spells CASSPSTVYYGYTF. The CDR3 nucleotides are TGTGCCAGCAGCCCCTCGACAGTCTACTATGGCTACACCTTC.

This clone was seen once. The chain employs TRBV6-1 and TRBJ2-4, with no clear D. The CDR3 runs 12 residues. The ends were cut back, 3 bases at V and 8 bases at J, with 8 bases in the middle. In germline, CDR1 is MNHNS, CDR2 SASEGT. CDR3 amino acids: CASSEAGDIQYF. The CDR3 DNA sequence: TGTGCCAGCAGTGAGGCAGGAGACATTCAGTACTTC.

This clone occurred once. The chain joins TRBV28 to TRBJ2-3, with 7 nucleotides matching TRBD2. This CDR3 comprises 14 residues. CDR1 MDHEN and CDR2 SYDVKM come from the germline V gene. V lost 7 bases to trimming and J lost 0 bases; unmatched junction nucleotides: 4. The CDR3 sequence: CASIMRGSTDTQYF. The CDR3 DNA reads as TGTGCCAGCATCATGCGGGGGAGCACAGATACGCAGTATTTT.

The V call is TRBV28, the J call TRBJ2-3; unclear D gene. Germline V gives CDR1 MDHEN, CDR2 SYDVKM. The length of the CDR3 is 14 residues. V was clipped by 9 bases and J by 2 bases, with 15 bases between them. This chain's CDR3 is CASSAGPNTDTQYF. In DNA form, the CDR3 reads TGTGCCAGTTCTGCCGGGCCAAACACAGATACGCAGTATTTT.

As to this clone: Different DNA sequences within this sample yield the same CDR3. The CDR3 sequence is CASSLESYGYTF. For the CDR3, the DNA is TGTGCCAGCAGCCTTGAAAGCTATGGCTACACCTTC. The V gene is TRBV7-9, the J gene TRBJ1-2; the D is unclear. The length of the CDR3 is 12 residues. Germline V gene data show CDR1 as SEHNR and CDR2 as FQNEAQ (reference sequence). Trimming cost V 5 bases and J 4 bases, with 8 bases left between them.

The V gene is TRBV27, the J gene TRBJ2-7; D perhaps matches TRBD1 (6 bases). Trimming left V 5 bases short and J 0 bases short, with 14 bases between. Germline V gives CDR1 MNHEY, CDR2 SMNVEV (reference sequence). CDR3 length: 15 residues. CDR3 residues: CASSPYRDNSYEQYF. CDR3 nucleotides: TGTGCCAGCAGTCCGTACAGGGACAACTCCTACGAGCAGTACTTC.

This chain joins TRBV27 and TRBJ2-2; possible D gene TRBD2, 5 bases. Germline V gene data show CDR1 as MNHEY and CDR2 as SMNVEV (reference sequence). The CDR3 loop spans 14 amino acids. V was clipped by 6 bases and J by 7 bases, with 15 bases between them. In DNA, the CDR3 is TGTGCCAGCAGCCCGGGAACCCACAGCGGGGAGCTGTTTTTT. It encodes CASSPGTHSGELFF.

The V call is TRBV6-6, the J call TRBJ2-7; D is unresolved. Deletions cut 7 bases from V and 3 bases from J, with 13 bases between. CDR1 MNHNY and CDR2 SVGAGI come from the germline V gene (reference sequence). This CDR3 comprises 13 residues. CDR3 in amino acids: CASTRTGFYEQYF. The CDR3 nucleotides are TGTGCCAGCACTAGGACCGGATTCTACGAGCAGTACTTC.

The J gene is TRBJ2-5, the V gene TRBV28, with D perhaps TRBD1 or TRBD2 (6 bases each). Germline V gene lookup returns CDR1 MDHEN and CDR2 SYDVKM. The V gene lost 6 bases and the J gene lost 13 bases, with 21 bases spanning the gap. The CDR3 spans 13 residues. The CDR3 reads CASRGEPPGDSYF. The CDR3 nucleotides are TGTGCCAGCAGGGGGGAGCCTCCAGGGGACTCGTACTTC.

On this clone: A junction end diverges from the germline sequence, so it may reflect a read error. The V gene is TRBV5-6, the J gene TRBJ2-5; TRBD1 aligns across 9 bases. This CDR3 is built from 15 residues. In germline, CDR1 is SGHDT, CDR2 YYEEEE. The CDR3 spells CTSSPGQGLQETQYF. The CDR3, as DNA: TGTACCAGCAGCCCGGGACAGGGCCTCCAAGAGACCCAGTACTTC.

The chain couples TRBV19 to TRBJ2-6, with 10 nucleotides matching TRBD1. Germline V gene data show CDR1 as LNHDA and CDR2 as SQIVND (reference sequence). The CDR3 totals 18 residues. The V gene end was trimmed by 5 bases and the J gene end by 0 bases; junction bases not matched to a gene: 7. The CDR3 DNA reads TGTGCCAGTAGTCTAAGGACAGGGGGAGTCTCTGGGGCCAACGTCCTGACTTTC. This gives the protein CASSLRTGGVSGANVLTF.

The chain recombines TRBV7-2 with TRBJ1-2, with a possible D match to TRBD1 (6 bases). In germline, CDR1 is SGHTA, CDR2 FQGNSA. The ends were cut back, 8 bases at V and 5 bases at J, with 12 bases in the middle. The CDR3 runs 12 residues. This CDR3 reads CASSPGAYGYTF. DNA of the CDR3: TGTGCCAGCTCCCCAGGGGCGTATGGCTACACCTTC. The full variable domain, its missing parts supplied by reference TRBV7-2 and TRBJ1-2, is GAGVSQSPSNKVTEKGKDVELRCDPISGHTALYWYRQSLGQGLEFLIYFQGNSAPDKSGLPSDRFSAERTGGSVSTLTIQRTQQEDSAVYLCASSPGAYGYTFGSGTRLTVV.

The chain is built from TRBV5-1 and TRBJ2-3, with TRBD2 matching 11 bases. After removal of 1 base from V and 5 bases from J, the junction contained 6 bases not matched to a gene. The CDR3 sequence is 16 residues long. Per germline, CDR1 SGHRS and CDR2 YFSETQ. The CDR3: CASSLLAGGQVDTQYF. CDR3 sequence (DNA): TGCGCCAGCAGCTTGCTAGCGGGAGGCCAGGTAGATACGCAGTATTTT.

The V call is TRBV6-1, the J call TRBJ2-7; 9 bases are shared with TRBD1. CDR3 length: 15 amino acids. Germline trimming cut 4 bases from V and 4 bases from J; bases unmatched to any gene: 8. Germline V CDR1 and CDR2: MNHNS, SASEGT. As DNA, the CDR3 is TGTGCCAGCAGTGGGGCAAGGACAGGGGAATACGAGCAGTACTTC. Amino acid sequence: CASSGARTGEYEQYF.

This chain uses TRBV5-1 with TRBJ2-1; the match to TRBD2 covers 8 bases. Looked up from germline, CDR1 is SGHRS and CDR2 is YFSETQ. There are 15 residues in the CDR3. Trimming cost V 4 bases and J 4 bases; bases outside gene matches: 7. DNA of the CDR3: TGCGCCAGCAGCCCTACTAGCGGCCCTTACAATGAGCAGTTCTTC. Encoded protein: CASSPTSGPYNEQFF.

V is TRBV6-1 and J is TRBJ1-6; D unresolved. V lost 8 bases and J lost 6, with 8 bases in between. Germline loops: CDR1 MNHNS, CDR2 SASEGT. This CDR3 spans 12 amino acids. CDR3 sequence: CASGPLNSPLHF. The CDR3 coding sequence is TGTGCCAGCGGGCCGCTTAATTCACCCCTCCACTTT.

The count of this clone is one. The V gene is TRBV9, the J gene TRBJ2-5; D uncertain. CDR1 and CDR2 from the germline V gene are SGDLS and YYNGEE. This CDR3 spans 13 amino acids. With 4 bases removed from V and 1 base from J, the gap between germline ends came to 8 bases. CDR3 residues: CASSLKAQETQYF. Here the CDR3 DNA reads TGTGCCAGCAGCCTAAAAGCCCAAGAGACCCAGTACTTC.

The chain combines TRBV10-1 with TRBJ1-1; D uncertain. This CDR3 contains 13 residues. CDR1 WNHNN and CDR2 SYGVQD come from the germline V gene (reference sequence). Trimming removed 2 bases at V and 1 base at J, with 5 bases between. The CDR3 region is CASSEEGNTEAFF. CDR3 nucleotide sequence: TGCGCCAGCAGTGAGGAGGGGAACACTGAAGCTTTCTTT.

This clone was detected once. This sequence joins TRBV11-3 and TRBJ2-7, with D perhaps given as TRBD1 or TRBD2 (7 bases each). The germline V gene encodes CDR1 SGHNT and CDR2 YENEEA. There are 14 residues in the CDR3. V was cut by 3 bases and J by 6 bases, with 15 bases left in between. The CDR3 region is CASSLGGTVLEQYF. CDR3 nucleotide sequence: TGTGCCAGCAGCTTGGGAGGGACAGTGCTCGAGCAGTACTTC.

This chain joins TRBV5-4 and TRBJ1-2; D remains ambiguous. The CDR3 extends over 20 amino acids. CDR1 is SGHNT and CDR2 is YYREEE in the germline V gene (reference sequence). The V gene lost 2 bases and the J gene lost 0 bases, with 26 bases spanning the gap. The CDR3: CASSFRLAGVSSNTNYGYTF. As DNA, the CDR3 is TGTGCCAGCAGCTTTCGTTTGGCCGGCGTCAGTTCAAACACTAACTATGGCTACACCTTC. Supplemented by reference TRBV5-4 and TRBJ1-2, the full variable domain reads ETGVTQSPTHLIKTRGQQVTLRCSSQSGHNTVSWYQQALGQGPQFIFQYYREEENGRGNFPPRFSGLQFPNYSSELNVNALELDDSALYLCASSFRLAGVSSNTNYGYTFGSGTRLTVV.

The CDR3 is CASSPLGGQGAYEQYF. In DNA, the CDR3 is TGCGCCAGCAGCCCCTTAGGCGGACAGGGGGCCTACGAGCAGTACTTC. The gene calls are TRBV5-1 and TRBJ2-7; 10 bases are a match to TRBD1. Germline loops: CDR1 SGHRS, CDR2 YFSETQ. The ends lost 4 bases at V and 2 bases at J; junction bases unmatched: 9. The CDR3 has 16 residues.

The V call is TRBV28, the J call TRBJ1-1; no definite D call. This CDR3 has 15 amino acids. Germline V gene data show CDR1 as MDHEN and CDR2 as SYDVKM. Between the trimmed V and J ends, which lost 2 bases and 9 bases, there was a span of 19 bases. The CDR3 loop reads CASSLRQATALKAFF. In DNA, the CDR3 is TGTGCCAGCAGTTTAAGGCAGGCGACCGCCTTGAAAGCTTTCTTT. Together with reference TRBV28 and TRBJ1-1, the CDR3 gives the full variable domain: DVKVTQSSRYLVKRTGEKVFLECVQDMDHENMFWYRQDPGLGLRLIYFSYDVKMKEKGDIPEGYSVSREKKERFSLILESASTNQTSMYLCASSLRQATALKAFFGQGTRLTVV.

This clone was counted a few times. This chain uses TRBV30 with TRBJ1-5, with D perhaps matching TRBD1 (5 bases). Trimming took 2 bases from V and 8 from J, leaving 19 bases between them. This CDR3 contains 15 residues. Germline V lookup: CDR1 GTSNPN, CDR2 SVGIG (reference sequence). CDR3 in amino acids: CAWSSRRGDGEPQHF. The CDR3 DNA follows: TGTGCCTGGAGTAGCCGAAGAGGGGATGGGGAGCCCCAGCATTTT.

V is TRBV5-4 and J is TRBJ2-7; 8 bases match TRBD1. Germline CDR1 and CDR2: SGHNT and YYREEE (reference sequence). The V gene end was trimmed by 0 bases and the J gene end by 7 bases; junction bases not matched to a gene: 12. This CDR3 has 16 amino acids. For the CDR3, the DNA is TGTGCCAGCAGCTTGGCAGGGGGCCCCCGGCTAGGAGAGCAGTACTTC. This codes for CASSLAGGPRLGEQYF.

The chain is built from TRBV7-2 and TRBJ1-3, with 8 bases identical to TRBD1. The V gene end was trimmed by 6 bases and the J gene end by 4 bases; junction bases not matched to a gene: 5. This CDR3 is built from 14 residues. In germline, CDR1 is SGHTA, CDR2 FQGNSA. The CDR3 bases are TGTGCCAGCAGAACGACAGGGGTGGGAAACACCATATATTTT. Translating it yields CASRTTGVGNTIYF.